This T cell receptor (beta chain) was obtained from a study of siplizumab effects on memory and regulatory T cells (dated by TCRdb to between 2018 and 2020). Broadly, across the study: The effect of the anti-CD2 antibody siplizumab on alloreactive T-cell subsets was examined in allogeneic mixed lymphocyte reactions constructed from human PBMCs.

Receptor amplification or capture employed the immunoSEQ multiplex PCR assay. Roughly 10^5 TCR templates per sample were assayed on the deep sequencing platform. Genomic DNA extracted from sorted T cells was used for TCRbeta CDR3 sequencing. Under the source paper's analysis protocol: The R programming language was used for clonal analysis of the TCRbeta CDR3 data. Alloreactive CD4+ and CD8+ clones were defined by comparing unstimulated samples with post-reaction CFSE-low samples. By matching sequences to the repertoires of sorted unstimulated Treg and non-Treg cells, each alloreactive CD4+ clone was assigned a regulatory or non-regulatory origin. The table was pulled from immuneACCESS by TCRdb, which kept in-frame rearrangements only. Such tables lose some clones; where checked, under half of the loss comes from unresolved V genes, and the rest has no known cause. V and J calls and clone size follow that table, whereas D and trimming were derived from the DNA. The sample yields about 120,000 clones; roughly 94% were counted once. The ten most abundant clones make up about 1.8% of the sample.

Concerning this clone itself: Which antigen it targets is not known. The input lacks base qualities; no much larger clone sits a single base away.

CDR1 MGHRA and CDR2 YSYEKL are derived from the germline V gene. V ends up 4 bases short and J 11 bases short, with an unmatched junction base count of 13. Counted from cysteine to phenylalanine, this CDR3 has 15 amino acids. The retained sequence is limited to the CDR3, 45 bases, with the frame set at the first base. Sorted unstimulated T cells, along with proliferating T cells recovered from mixed lymphocyte reactions, underwent TCRbeta CDR3 sequencing. Fresh whole blood from some ten HLA-typed healthy donors was used as the source from which PBMCs were isolated. To map where alloreactive clones came from, unstimulated CD4+ non-regulatory T cells were FACS-sorted. Paper-wide results and their limitations: For roughly 80-96% of proliferating CD4+ or CD8+ clones, no naive or memory phenotype could be assigned. Whether proliferating Tregs from siplizumab cultures were suppressive was not functionally confirmed. Greater diversity appeared to be present in unstimulated naive T cells than in memory T cells, and a substantial contribution to the alloresponse seemed to be made by naive cells. The cumulative frequency of alloreactive sequences that could be traced back to unstimulated CD4+ memory T cells was significantly reduced by siplizumab. Of the alloreactive CD4+ clones that could be mapped, the Treg-derived share averaged roughly 69% with siplizumab compared with 25% to 30% in control reactions. Sequences below about 10^-5 frequency were poorly captured, so only a minor fraction of alloreactive clones could be mapped to unstimulated subsets.

The rearrangement combines TRBV4-1 with TRBJ2-4; 8 nucleotides in the junction match TRBD2. This TCR was sampled from a human donor in good health. The sequenced material came from non-Treg CD4+ T cells sorted from blood. Taken with the paper, the label for cell subset or site translates to: FACS-sorted unstimulated CD4+ non-regulatory T cells. CDR3 region: CASSPKSGGETFQYF. The nucleotide sequence reads as follows: TGCGCCAGCAGCCCCAAGTCCGGGGGGGAAACATTTCAGTACTTC.